This T cell receptor beta chain was recorded in a study of blood T cells in healthy people across ages. Study-level results: While age rose, TCR beta diversity per million T cells dropped in a roughly linear way. Whereas aged donors had fewer naive CD4+ cells, long-lived donors had more of them and higher diversity. PBMCs left unsorted prevented a conclusive naive versus antigen-experienced comparison.

As to this clonotype: Its target is not known.

The CDR3 is 13 residues long. The ends were cut back, 0 bases at V and 7 bases at J, with 9 bases in the middle. Germline CDR1 MGHRA, CDR2 YSYEKL. Primers used in a second PCR of roughly 6 to 12 cycles were a sample-barcoded 5' primer and a J-beta primer mix. TCRdb fed the 5' RACE reads into MiXCR, producing one record per CDR3 protein. The data contain around 600,000 distinct CDR3 sequences, less than 60% of them seen just once; the ten biggest clones take up about 26%. Source material: blood. The sequence was obtained from a man aged 80 or over in good health. The chain joins TRBV4-1 to TRBJ1-2; D is perhaps TRBD1 (5 bases). The CDR3 reads CASSQERGSGYTF. CDR3 sequence (DNA): TGCGCCAGCAGCCAAGAGAGGGGAAGTGGCTACACCTTC.